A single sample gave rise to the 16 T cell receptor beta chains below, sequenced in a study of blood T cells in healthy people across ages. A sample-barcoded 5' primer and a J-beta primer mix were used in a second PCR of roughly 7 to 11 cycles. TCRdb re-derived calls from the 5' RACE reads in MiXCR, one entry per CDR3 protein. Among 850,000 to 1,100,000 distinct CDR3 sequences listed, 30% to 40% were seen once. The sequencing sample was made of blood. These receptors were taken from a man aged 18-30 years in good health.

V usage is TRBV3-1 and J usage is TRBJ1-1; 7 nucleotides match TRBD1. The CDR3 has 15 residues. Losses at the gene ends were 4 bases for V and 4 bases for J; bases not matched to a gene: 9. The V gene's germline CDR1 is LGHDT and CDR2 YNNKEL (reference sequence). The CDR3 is CASSRTGVVSTEAFF. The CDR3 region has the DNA TGTGCCAGCAGCCGCACAGGGGTGGTGAGCACTGAAGCTTTCTTT.

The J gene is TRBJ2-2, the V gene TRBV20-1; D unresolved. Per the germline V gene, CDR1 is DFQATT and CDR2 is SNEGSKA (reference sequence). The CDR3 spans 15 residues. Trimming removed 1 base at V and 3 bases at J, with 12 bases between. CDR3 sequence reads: CSARAIRPYTGELFF. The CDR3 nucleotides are TGCAGTGCTAGAGCCATTCGGCCTTACACCGGGGAGCTGTTTTTT.

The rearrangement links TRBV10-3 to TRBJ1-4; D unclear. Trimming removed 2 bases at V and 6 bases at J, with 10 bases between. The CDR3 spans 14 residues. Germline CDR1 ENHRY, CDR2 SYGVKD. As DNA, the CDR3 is TGTGCCATCAGTGAGGGCAGATCAGATGAAAAACTGTTTTTT. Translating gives CAISEGRSDEKLFF.

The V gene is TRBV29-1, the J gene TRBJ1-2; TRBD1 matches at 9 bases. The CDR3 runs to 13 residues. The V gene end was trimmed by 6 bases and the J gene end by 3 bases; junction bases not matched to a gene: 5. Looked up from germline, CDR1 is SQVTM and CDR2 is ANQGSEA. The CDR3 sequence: CSVGTGTDYGYTF. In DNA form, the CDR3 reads TGCAGCGTGGGGACAGGGACAGACTATGGCTACACCTTC.

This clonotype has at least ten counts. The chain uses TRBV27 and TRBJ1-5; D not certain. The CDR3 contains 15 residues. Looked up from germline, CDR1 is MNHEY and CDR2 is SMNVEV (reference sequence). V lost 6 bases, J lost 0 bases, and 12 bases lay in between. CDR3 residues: CASSLRSYSNQPQHF. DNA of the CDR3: TGTGCCAGCAGCTTACGCTCTTATAGCAATCAGCCCCAGCATTTT.

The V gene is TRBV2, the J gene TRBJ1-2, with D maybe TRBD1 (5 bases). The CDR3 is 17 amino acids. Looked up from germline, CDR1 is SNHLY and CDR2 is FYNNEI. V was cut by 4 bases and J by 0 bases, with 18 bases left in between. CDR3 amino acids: CASSVVGRGPSNYGYTF. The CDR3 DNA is TGTGCCAGCAGTGTCGTCGGAAGGGGTCCTTCTAACTATGGCTACACCTTC.

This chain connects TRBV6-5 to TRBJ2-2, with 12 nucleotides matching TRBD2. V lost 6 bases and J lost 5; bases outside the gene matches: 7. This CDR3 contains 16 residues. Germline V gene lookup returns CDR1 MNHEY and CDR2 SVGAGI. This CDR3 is CASRRLAGVRTGELFF. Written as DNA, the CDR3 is TGTGCCAGCAGAAGACTAGCGGGGGTGAGGACCGGGGAGCTGTTTTTT.

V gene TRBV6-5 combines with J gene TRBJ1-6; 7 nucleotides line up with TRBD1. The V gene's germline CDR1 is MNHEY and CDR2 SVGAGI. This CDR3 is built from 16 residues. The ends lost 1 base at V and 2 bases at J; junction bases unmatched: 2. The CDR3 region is CASSYYRGPYNSPLHF. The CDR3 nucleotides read TGTGCCAGCAGTTACTACAGGGGCCCCTATAATTCACCCCTCCACTTT.

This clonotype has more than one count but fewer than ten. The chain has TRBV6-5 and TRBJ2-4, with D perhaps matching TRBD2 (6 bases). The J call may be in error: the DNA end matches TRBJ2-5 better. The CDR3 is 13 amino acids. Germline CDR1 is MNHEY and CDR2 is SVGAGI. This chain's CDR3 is CASSYPGVETQYF. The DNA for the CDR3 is TGTGCCAGCAGTTACCCGGGAGTAGAGACCCAGTACTTC.

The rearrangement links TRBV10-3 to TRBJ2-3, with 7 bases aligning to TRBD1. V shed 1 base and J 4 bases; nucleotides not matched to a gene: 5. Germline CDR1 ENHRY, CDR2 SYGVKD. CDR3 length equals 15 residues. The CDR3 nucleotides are TGTGCCATCAGTGAGTACGGGGACAGCTCAGATACGCAGTATTTT. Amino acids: CAISEYGDSSDTQYF.

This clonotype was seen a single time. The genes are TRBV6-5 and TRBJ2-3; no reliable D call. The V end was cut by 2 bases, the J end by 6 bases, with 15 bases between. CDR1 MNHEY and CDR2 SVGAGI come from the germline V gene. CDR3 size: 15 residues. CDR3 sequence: CASSYELGIMDTQYF. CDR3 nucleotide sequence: TGTGCCAGCAGTTACGAGCTTGGTATTATGGATACGCAGTATTTT.

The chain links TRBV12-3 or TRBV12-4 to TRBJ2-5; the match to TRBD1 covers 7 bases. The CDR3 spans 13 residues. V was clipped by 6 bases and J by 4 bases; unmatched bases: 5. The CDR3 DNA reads TGTGCCAGCAGCCGCAGGGGGTCAGAGACCCAGTACTTC. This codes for CASSRRGSETQYF.

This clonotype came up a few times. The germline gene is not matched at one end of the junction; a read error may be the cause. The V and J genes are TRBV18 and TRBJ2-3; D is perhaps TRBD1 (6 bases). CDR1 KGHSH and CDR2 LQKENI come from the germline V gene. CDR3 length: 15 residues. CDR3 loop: CASSPSGTLADTQYF. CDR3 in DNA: TGTGCAAGCTCACCCTCGGGGACATTGGCAGATACGCAGTATTTT.

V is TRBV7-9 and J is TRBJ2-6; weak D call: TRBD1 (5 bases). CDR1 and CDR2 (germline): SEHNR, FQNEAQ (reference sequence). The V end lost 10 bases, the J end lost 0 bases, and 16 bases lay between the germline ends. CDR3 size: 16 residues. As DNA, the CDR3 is TGTGCCAACGCAGGGTCCAGTAGCTCTGGGGCCAACGTCCTGACTTTC. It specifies CANAGSSSSGANVLTF.

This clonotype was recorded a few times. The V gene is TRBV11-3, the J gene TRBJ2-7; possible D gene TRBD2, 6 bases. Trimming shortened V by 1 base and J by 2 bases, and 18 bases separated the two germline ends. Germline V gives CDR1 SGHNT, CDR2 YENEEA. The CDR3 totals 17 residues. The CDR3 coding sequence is TGTGCCAGCAGCTTAGGTATAGCGGCAGGAGAACCCTACGAGCAGTACTTC. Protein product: CASSLGIAAGEPYEQYF.

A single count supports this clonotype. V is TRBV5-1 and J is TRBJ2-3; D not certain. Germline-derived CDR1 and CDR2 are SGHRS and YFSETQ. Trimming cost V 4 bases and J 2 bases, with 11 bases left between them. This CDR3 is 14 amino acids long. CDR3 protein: CASSRPETTDTQYF. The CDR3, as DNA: TGCGCCAGCAGCCGGCCAGAAACCACAGATACGCAGTATTTT.